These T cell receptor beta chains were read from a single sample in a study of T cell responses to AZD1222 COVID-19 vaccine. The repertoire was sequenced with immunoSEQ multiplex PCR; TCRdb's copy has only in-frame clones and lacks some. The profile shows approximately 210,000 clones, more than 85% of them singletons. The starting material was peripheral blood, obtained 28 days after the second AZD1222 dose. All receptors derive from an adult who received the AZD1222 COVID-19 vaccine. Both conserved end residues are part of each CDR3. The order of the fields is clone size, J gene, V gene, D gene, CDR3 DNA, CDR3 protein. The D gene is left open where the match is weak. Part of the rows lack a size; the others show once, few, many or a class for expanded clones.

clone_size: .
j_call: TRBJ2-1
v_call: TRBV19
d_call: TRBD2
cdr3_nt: TGTGCCAGTAGTAGCGGGAGGGTCTCCTACAATGAGCAGTTCTTC
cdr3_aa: CASSSGRVSYNEQFF

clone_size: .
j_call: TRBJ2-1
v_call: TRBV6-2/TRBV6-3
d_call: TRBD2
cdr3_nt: TGTGCCAGCAGTTACTCAGACGCGGGAGTCTATGAGCAGTTCTTC
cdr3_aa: CASSYSDAGVYEQFF

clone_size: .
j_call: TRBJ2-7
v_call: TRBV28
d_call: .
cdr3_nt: TGTGCCAGCAGTTTATCAGGGTACGAGCAGTACTTC
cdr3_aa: CASSLSGYEQYF

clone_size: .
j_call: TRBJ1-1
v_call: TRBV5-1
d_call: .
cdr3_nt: TGCGCCAGCAGCTTGGAGTTAAACACTGAAGCTTTCTTT
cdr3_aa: CASSLELNTEAFF

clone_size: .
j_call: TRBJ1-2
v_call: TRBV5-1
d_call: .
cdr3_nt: TGCGCCAGCAGCTTGGAGACGGGGACCGGGGGCTACACCTTC
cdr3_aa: CASSLETGTGGYTF

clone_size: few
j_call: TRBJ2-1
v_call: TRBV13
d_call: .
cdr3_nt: TGTGCCAGCAGCTTAGGCGCGAGCCCCTTCAGTCCGGGGAATGAGCAGTTCTTC
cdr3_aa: CASSLGASPFSPGNEQFF

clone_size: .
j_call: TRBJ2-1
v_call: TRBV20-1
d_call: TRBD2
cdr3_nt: TGCAGTGCTAGTTCCCTAGCGGGAAGAAATGAGCAGTTCTTC
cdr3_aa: CSASSLAGRNEQFF

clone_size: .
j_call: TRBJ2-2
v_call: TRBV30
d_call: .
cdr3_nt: TGTGCCTGGAGTGTACAGGGAAAAGGCGCCGGGGAGCTGTTTTTT
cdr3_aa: CAWSVQGKGAGELFF

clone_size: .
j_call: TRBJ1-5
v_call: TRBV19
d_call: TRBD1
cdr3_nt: TGTGCCAGTAGTCCAGAAACCGGGACAGGGACTCAGCCCCAGCATTTT
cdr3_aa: CASSPETGTGTQPQHF

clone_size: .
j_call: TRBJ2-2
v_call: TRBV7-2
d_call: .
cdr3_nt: TGTGCCAGCAGCCGCGAGAGGCGTGGCGGGGAGCTGTTTTTT
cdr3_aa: CASSRERRGGELFF

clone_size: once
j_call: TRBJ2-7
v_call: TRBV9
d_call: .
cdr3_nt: TGTGCCAGCAGCGTAGTCTCGGGATCGGGGGAGCAGTACTTC
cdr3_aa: CASSVVSGSGEQYF

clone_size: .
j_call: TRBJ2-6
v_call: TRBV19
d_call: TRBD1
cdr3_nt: TGTGCCAGTACCTTACAGGGGGCCCCCTCTGGGGCCAACGTCCTGACTTTC
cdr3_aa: CASTLQGAPSGANVLTF